This T cell receptor (beta chain) derives from a study of T cells after posttransplantation cyclophosphamide. Sequencing was performed with immunoSEQ multiplex PCR; in TCRdb, only in-frame clones are kept and a portion is missing. Counted here are roughly 5,000 clones, around 93% occurring once; the ten biggest clones make up roughly 1.5%. About this clone itself: Antigen unknown.

Study-wide findings and caveats: Later blood repertoires were often dominated by clones from the donor CD8+ memory compartment.

The CDR3 runs to 14 residues. CDR1 is MNHEY, CDR2 SVGAGI, per germline. V shed 0 bases, J shed 6 bases, and the junction held 3 bases outside the gene matches. This clonotype originated in an older woman in good health, CMV-negative, and a related stem cell transplant donor. The sample comprised CD4+ T cells sorted from bone marrow. The rearrangement links TRBV6-5 to TRBJ1-1; 8 nucleotides match TRBD1. The CDR3 protein is CASSYSTQGAEAFF. In nucleotides, the CDR3 is TGTGCCAGCAGTTACTCTACACAGGGGGCTGAAGCTTTCTTT.